Detailed here is one T cell receptor (beta chain). The antigen is undetermined. This entry belongs to a study of vaccination effects on CD4 cells after COVID-19. Antigen-specific CD4+ T cells expanded by the ViraFEST assay with viral peptide pools were then sequenced. Subsequent to approximately 11 days of culture, CD4+ T cells were isolated. Nucleocapsid antibody tests were negative, and the vaccine recipients had no prior SARS-CoV-2 infection. Half the medium was swapped for IL-2 medium on days 3 and 7. This CDR3 comprises 12 residues. In germline, CDR1 is MDHEN, CDR2 SYDVKM. The V end was cut by 5 bases, the J end by 5 bases, with 9 bases between. The repertoire was sequenced with immunoSEQ multiplex PCR; TCRdb's copy has only in-frame clones and lacks some. The sample includes about 52,000 clones, about four fifths of them seen just once. Study-wide findings and caveats: Late post-vaccination, clones induced by infection and those induced by vaccine underwent marked clonal contraction. Few convalescent patients were included, and no early post-infection timepoints were sampled.

The genes are TRBV28 and TRBJ1-2, with D perhaps matching TRBD1 (6 bases). This specimen was CD4+ T cells from PBMCs cultured with HCoV-OC43 spike peptides, taken before COVID-19 vaccination. Subset reported: HCoV-OC43 spike overlapping peptide pool stimulation. This TCR derives from a human donor who received a COVID-19 vaccine. The DNA of the CDR3 is TGTGCCAGCAGTGGGGGGCGGTATGGCTACACCTTC. It translates to CASSGGRYGYTF.